This paragraph reports one TCR beta chain. The antigen remains unidentified. These data come from a study of T cell repertoires in cytomegalovirus infection. Study overall: Both a matching HLA type and CMV infection were indicated by public TCR beta signatures.

Whole-study findings and limits: HLA-C-restricted CMV-specific TCR beta clonotypes prevailed in the ex vivo response. There were carriers of CMV plus the relevant HLA, and cumulative public TCR beta family frequency identified them.

TCRdb independently ran MiXCR on the reads; one entry per CDR3 protein. The table has some 170,000 distinct CDR3 sequences, roughly 15% seen once; the top ten hold approximately 25%. V lost 3 bases to trimming and J lost 1 base, with 7 bases between them. The CDR3 is 14 residues long. The clonotype comes from a human donor in good health (CMV status not recorded). Some clones in this sample may be carry-over from other donors' samples. Sequencing was done on a sample of CD8+ T cells from PBMCs. This rearrangement joins TRBV12-3 or TRBV12-4 to TRBJ1-5; D ambiguous. The chain's CDR3 is CASSLVQSNQPQHF. CDR3 nucleotides: TGTGCCAGCAGTTTGGTACAGAGCAATCAGCCCCAGCATTTT.